Detailed here is one TCR beta chain. How the authors handled the data: Scientists estimated how many nucleated cells there were by amplifying reference gene primers. Assay: immunoSEQ multiplex PCR; the TCRdb copy retains only in-frame clones and omits some. V, J and clone size were drawn from that table, and D and trimming were deduced from the DNA. Here the sample spans approximately 50,000 clones, more than 70% being singletons. The data belong to a study of blood T cell repertoires in COVID-19. On the study more broadly: Italy, Spain and the United States were the sources of the convalescent and acute COVID-19 samples. T cells, B-cell-depleted T cells, or PBMCs provided the cDNA or gDNA that served as material.

Trimming at V came to 3 bases and at J to 3 bases, leaving 6 bases not matched to a gene. The germline V gene encodes CDR1 SGDLS and CDR2 YYNGEE. The CDR3 covers 14 residues. The sequencing sample was made of peripheral blood. The chain is built from TRBV9 and TRBJ2-7; 7 nucleotides agree with TRBD1. This TCR was recovered from a human donor in a cohort sampled during active COVID-19. The CDR3 loop reads CASSAGQSVYEQYF. The CDR3 region has the DNA TGTGCCAGCAGCGCGGGACAGAGTGTCTACGAGCAGTACTTC.